This T cell receptor (beta chain) was captured in a study of blood T cell repertoires in COVID-19. Study background: There were acute and convalescent COVID-19 samples, and they came from the United States, Italy and Spain. PBMCs, B-cell-depleted T cells, or T cells provided the cDNA or gDNA that made up the material.

The CDR3 consists of 14 residues. J was trimmed by 4 bases and V by 5 bases; bases with no gene match: 6. Germline lookup yields CDR1 SGHTA and CDR2 FQGNSA. Original processing methods: Nucleated cell number was recorded as an estimate derived from reference gene primer amplification. Profiling relied on immunoSEQ multiplex PCR, and the TCRdb table lists in-frame clones only, not all of them. The V and J calls and clone size were taken over from that table, and D and trimming were inferred from the DNA. The sample records 130,000 to 150,000 clones, roughly 76% being singletons. Sequenced input: peripheral blood. This receptor was identified in a man of 80 years or more with acute or convalescent COVID-19. This chain connects TRBV7-2 to TRBJ1-1; 8 nucleotides agree with TRBD1. Written as DNA, the CDR3 is TGTGCCAGCAGCGCATGGACAGGGAGCACTGAAGCTTTCTTT. The encoded protein is CASSAWTGSTEAFF. The whole variable domain, filled in from reference TRBV7-2 and TRBJ1-1, reads GAGVSQSPSNKVTEKGKDVELRCDPISGHTALYWYRQSLGQGLEFLIYFQGNSAPDKSGLPSDRFSAERTGGSVSTLTIQRTQQEDSAVYLCASSAWTGSTEAFFGQGTRLTVV.